The following is a T cell receptor (beta chain) sequence with its context. As yet, its antigen is unknown. The data were taken from a study of human T cells and chemical hapten exposure. Study-wide context: Minor pooled library volume differences mainly drove per-sample TCR yield variation.

Trimming left V 6 bases short and J 1 base short, with 6 bases between. Per germline, CDR1 ENHRY and CDR2 SYGVKD. The CDR3 runs 12 residues. MiXCR was run by TCRdb on the RACE reads, yielding one entry per CDR3 protein. The sample has under 200,000 distinct CDR3 sequences, 28% seen once; the top ten hold under 2.5%. The sample's time point: patch test 3, about 24 weeks after DPC sensitization. As to treatment: therapeutic diphenylcyclopropenone sensitization with weekly scalp DPC. Whole-study findings and limits: With regard to DPC sensitization, TCRs above 1 in 1000 frequency did not change. Clustering by CDR3 similarity yielded significantly more large clusters from expanded TCRs than controls.

This chain joins TRBV10-3 and TRBJ1-1; D unresolved. The origin of this receptor is a woman under 30 with alopecia areata. Some clones in this sample may be carry-over from other donors' samples. Material: whole blood, obtained in connection with sensitization to the hapten diphenylcyclopropenone (DPC). The CDR3: CAISPQNTEAFF. The CDR3 DNA reads TGTGCCATCAGCCCCCAGAACACTGAAGCTTTCTTT.